A single sample gave rise to the 21 T cell receptor beta chains below, sequenced in a study of T cell responses to AZD1222 COVID-19 vaccine. The protocol was immunoSEQ multiplex PCR, while the TCRdb copy is restricted to in-frame clones and leaves out a portion. The table has under 100,000 clones, 80% to 90% seen once. This specimen consisted of peripheral blood, obtained on day 0 of AZD1222 vaccination. These receptors were taken from an adult in good health.

The V and J genes are TRBV11-2 and TRBJ2-1; D perhaps matches TRBD1 (6 bases). V lost 5 bases and J lost 5, with 16 bases in between. Per the germline V gene, CDR1 is SGHAT and CDR2 is FQNNGV. The CDR3 length is 15 residues. The CDR3, as DNA: TGTGCCAGCAGCCTTCCCCTAGGACAGAACAATGAGCAGTTCTTC. Protein product: CASSLPLGQNNEQFF.

V usage is TRBV28 and J usage is TRBJ1-1; 7 nucleotides agree with TRBD1. Germline lookup yields CDR1 MDHEN and CDR2 SYDVKM. The V gene end was trimmed by 7 bases and the J gene end by 3 bases; junction bases not matched to a gene: 17. The CDR3 loop spans 17 amino acids. The CDR3: CASKTWGQGERDTEAFF. The CDR3 bases are TGTGCCAGCAAGACATGGGGGCAGGGGGAGCGAGACACTGAAGCTTTCTTT.

The chain couples TRBV27 to TRBJ1-5, with D maybe TRBD1 (5 bases). Germline CDR1 MNHEY, CDR2 SMNVEV (reference sequence). V was cut by 4 bases and J by 3 bases, with 10 bases left in between. This CDR3 comprises 14 residues. In DNA, the CDR3 is TGTGCCAGCAGTTCCCAGGGTCCCAATCAGCCCCAGCATTTT. Protein: CASSSQGPNQPQHF.

J is TRBJ2-7 and V is TRBV11-2, with TRBD2 identical over 8 bases. The CDR3 is made up of 15 amino acids. Germline CDR1 and CDR2: SGHAT and FQNNGV. Trimming cost V 0 bases and J 3 bases; bases outside gene matches: 4. The CDR3 region is CASSLDLGLVYEQYF. CDR3 coding DNA: TGTGCCAGCAGCTTAGATTTGGGACTAGTCTACGAGCAGTACTTC.

V gene TRBV10-2 combines with J gene TRBJ1-5; no clear D gene. The V end lost 2 bases, the J end lost 2 bases, and 10 bases lay between the germline ends. This CDR3 region has 15 residues. Germline CDR1 is WSHSY and CDR2 is SAAADI. CDR3: CASSENWTGNQPQHF. The CDR3 nucleotides are TGCGCCAGCAGTGAGAATTGGACGGGCAATCAGCCCCAGCATTTT.

The rearrangement uses TRBV30 and TRBJ1-2; D unclear. V was pared by 6 bases and J by 0 bases, with 23 bases between. Germline assignment: CDR1 GTSNPN and CDR2 SVGIG (reference sequence). The CDR3 covers 17 residues. For the CDR3, the DNA is TGTGCCTGCTCTCGGGGAGGTGGAGGATCAGCTAACTATGGCTACACCTTC. This translates into CACSRGGGGSANYGYTF.

The CDR3 here is CASSSRGSYEQYF. The CDR3 coding sequence is TGTGCCAGCAGCTCCAGAGGTAGCTACGAGCAGTACTTC. This sequence joins TRBV7-2 and TRBJ2-7; no firm D call. This CDR3 contains 13 residues. Looked up from germline, CDR1 is SGHTA and CDR2 is FQGNSA. V lost 4 bases and J 3 bases, leaving 10 bases between the germline ends.

This clone appeared a few times. The chain has TRBV6-4 and TRBJ2-3; D is perhaps TRBD2 (6 bases). The CDR3 runs to 15 residues. Germline CDR1 MRHNA, CDR2 SNTAGT. The V gene lost 3 bases and the J gene lost 0 bases, with 10 bases spanning the gap. The CDR3 here is CASSEASGSTDTQYF. Written as DNA, the CDR3 is TGTGCCAGCAGTGAAGCGAGCGGGAGCACAGATACGCAGTATTTT.

The CDR3 DNA follows: TGTGCCAGCAGTGGGCTGGGGCGGGATGGAGGAAATGAGCAGTTCTTC. This codes for CASSGLGRDGGNEQFF. The rearrangement links TRBV2 to TRBJ2-1; D possibly corresponds to TRBD2 (6 bases). V was shortened by 4 bases and J by 7 bases, with 20 bases between the two germline ends. From germline, CDR1 is SNHLY and CDR2 FYNNEI. This CDR3 is 16 amino acids long.

This clone has a single count. The chain joins TRBV6-5 to TRBJ2-7; TRBD1 matches at 11 bases. Germline CDR1 MNHEY, CDR2 SVGAGI. CDR3 length: 15 residues. The junction had 5 bases not matched to a gene; V was cut back by 5 bases and J by 2 bases. CDR3 DNA sequence: TGTGCCAGCAGTCGGACAGGGGGCCTACCCTACGAGCAGTACTTC. As protein: CASSRTGGLPYEQYF.

This chain connects TRBV6-7 to TRBJ2-5, with a tentative D call TRBD1 (5 bases). TRBV6-7 is marked as an open reading frame, function uncertain. CDR3 length: 16 amino acids. DNA of the CDR3: TGTTCAGCCCCCCCATCGCCAAGGGGCGGAGTAGAGACCCAGTACTTC. It encodes CSAPPSPRGGVETQYF.

The rearrangement joins TRBV7-2 to TRBJ1-5; TRBD1 might be the D (5 bases). Germline V gene sequence: CDR1 SGHTA, CDR2 FQGNSA. The CDR3 is 15 residues long. V lost 3 bases and J 7 bases, leaving 16 bases between the germline ends. This CDR3 is CASSFGLWGEQPQHF. The CDR3 coding sequence is TGTGCCAGCAGCTTCGGCCTTTGGGGGGAACAGCCCCAGCATTTT.

The gene calls are TRBV6-5 and TRBJ2-1; D is tentatively TRBD1 or TRBD2 (5 bases each). V lost 7 bases and J lost 9, with 16 bases in between. The CDR3 totals 13 residues. Germline CDR1 MNHEY, CDR2 SVGAGI. The CDR3 bases are TGTGCCAGCACTCCCGAAGGTGGGGGTGAGCAGTTCTTC. Residues: CASTPEGGGEQFF.

This chain links TRBV14 with TRBJ2-1; no clear D. Germline V lookup: CDR1 SGHDN, CDR2 FVKESK. The CDR3 has 15 amino acids. Trimming left V 0 bases short and J 2 bases short, with 8 bases between. CDR3 sequence (DNA): TGTGCCAGCAGCCAAGATTTCGGTGCCTACAATGAGCAGTTCTTC. Translation: CASSQDFGAYNEQFF. Variable domain in full (rest from reference TRBV14 and TRBJ2-1): EAGVTQFPSHSVIEKGQTVTLRCDPISGHDNLYWYRRVMGKEIKFLLHFVKESKQDESGMPNNRFLAERTGGTYSTLKVQPAELEDSGVYFCASSQDFGAYNEQFFGPGTRLTVL.

The sample holds one count of this clone. The chain uses TRBV15 and TRBJ1-1, with a tentative D call TRBD1 (5 bases). V lost 1 base and J lost 7, with 10 bases in between. This CDR3 region has 13 residues. Germline CDR1 is LNHNV and CDR2 is YYDKDF (reference sequence). In DNA form, the CDR3 reads TGTGCCACCAGCAGAGCCAGGGCCGGTGAAGCTTTCTTT. This codes for CATSRARAGEAFF.

This clone showed up just once. V and J are TRBV29-1 and TRBJ2-2; TRBD2 matches at 12 bases. Germline lookup yields CDR1 SQVTM and CDR2 ANQGSEA. After removal of 7 bases from V and 4 bases from J, the junction contained 10 bases not matched to a gene. The CDR3 runs to 16 residues. DNA of the CDR3: TGCAGCGCCTCAAACCCGGGACTAGCGGGCACCGGGGAGCTGTTTTTT. Encoded protein: CSASNPGLAGTGELFF.

This chain connects TRBV24-1 to TRBJ1-1; D unresolved. With 1 base removed from V and 5 bases from J, the gap between germline ends came to 13 bases. The CDR3 is 15 amino acids. CDR1 is KGHDR, CDR2 SFDVKD, per germline. This chain's CDR3 is CATSDLPQNGTEAFF. The CDR3 coding sequence is TGTGCCACCAGTGATTTACCACAGAACGGAACTGAAGCTTTCTTT.

This CDR3 is CASSEAGQGLSYEQYF. The CDR3, as DNA: TGTGCCAGCAGCGAGGCCGGACAGGGCCTCTCCTACGAGCAGTACTTC. The V and J genes are TRBV9 and TRBJ2-7, with 8 nucleotides matching TRBD1. J was trimmed by 0 bases and V by 3 bases; bases with no gene match: 8. The germline V gene encodes CDR1 SGDLS and CDR2 YYNGEE. The CDR3 spans 16 residues.

The gene calls are TRBV6-5 and TRBJ2-7; TRBD2 agrees at 9 bases. Germline CDR1 is MNHEY and CDR2 is SVGAGI. CDR3 length: 14 amino acids. The junction had 14 bases not matched to a gene; V was cut back by 10 bases and J by 7 bases. In nucleotides, the CDR3 is TGTGCCACCGCCAAAGGGACTAGCCAGGGAGAGCAGTACTTC. Its translation is CATAKGTSQGEQYF.

This chain joins TRBV27 and TRBJ2-7; possible D gene TRBD1, 6 bases. The CDR3 is 15 residues long. Germline V gene data show CDR1 as MNHEY and CDR2 as SMNVEV (reference sequence). Deletions cut 5 bases from V and 0 bases from J, with 14 bases between. The DNA for the CDR3 is TGTGCCAGCAGTCGTCCACAGGGTGACTCCTACGAGCAGTACTTC. This gives the protein CASSRPQGDSYEQYF.

This chain connects TRBV19 to TRBJ1-1; the D is unclear. The CDR3 has 13 residues. Between the trimmed V and J ends, which lost 7 bases and 4 bases, there was a span of 13 bases. The germline V gene has CDR1 LNHDA and CDR2 SQIVND (reference sequence). In DNA form, the CDR3 reads TGTGCCAGTAACCGGGCTCTGACCACTGAAGCTTTCTTT. Translating gives CASNRALTTEAFF.